This TCR beta chain was recorded in a study of long-term antiretroviral therapy in people with HIV. Overall study: The 2015 immediate-ART recommendation was preceded by the earliest samples by about a decade.

Survey-level immunoSEQ v3.0 assays were run. TCRdb's copy holds only in-frame clones and misses some; the assay was immunoSEQ multiplex PCR. This table has 30,000 to 40,000 clones, roughly 85% appearing once. After removal of 4 bases from V and 7 bases from J, the junction contained 6 bases not matched to a gene. This CDR3 is built from 13 residues. Looked up from germline, CDR1 is LGHNA and CDR2 is YSLEER. Comment on this clone: Its antigen is not identified.

The study's findings and limits: Upon ART, diversity increased but remained lower than transplant donor controls.

The sequence was obtained from a man aged 18 to 30 with HIV. This specimen consisted of unsorted PBMCs, obtained 2.2 years after starting antiretroviral therapy. The chain employs TRBV4-3 and TRBJ1-2; 7 bases fit TRBD1. This chain's CDR3 is CASSRTGDTGYTF. In DNA form, the CDR3 reads TGCGCCAGCAGCCGCACAGGGGATACTGGCTACACCTTC.